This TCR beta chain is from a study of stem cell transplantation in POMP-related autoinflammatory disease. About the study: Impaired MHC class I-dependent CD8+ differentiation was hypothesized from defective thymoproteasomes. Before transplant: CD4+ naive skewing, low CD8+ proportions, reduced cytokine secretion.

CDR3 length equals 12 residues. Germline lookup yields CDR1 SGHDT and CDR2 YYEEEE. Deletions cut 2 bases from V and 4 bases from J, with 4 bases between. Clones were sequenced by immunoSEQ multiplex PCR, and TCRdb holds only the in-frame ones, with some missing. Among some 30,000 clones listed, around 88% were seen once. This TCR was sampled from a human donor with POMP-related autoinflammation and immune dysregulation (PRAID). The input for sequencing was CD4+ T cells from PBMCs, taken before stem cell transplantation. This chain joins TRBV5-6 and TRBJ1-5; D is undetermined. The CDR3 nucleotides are TGTGCCAGCAGCTTTGGGAATCAGCCCCAGCATTTT. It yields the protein CASSFGNQPQHF.